This TCR beta chain is from a study of blood T cell repertoires in COVID-19 (dated by TCRdb to 2018 to 2021). With regard to the full study: The collaborator samples originated in the United States, Italy and Spain and spanned the acute and convalescent phases of COVID-19. Where HLA class I and class II types were available, the types were taken from metadata supplied by the sample provider, not from assay-based typing. The material from the prospective study consisted of cDNA or gDNA derived from T cells, B-cell-depleted T cells, or PBMCs. A freely available public database, intended as a resource for researchers studying the immune response to SARS-CoV-2, is where the repertoires were released. Sample metadata almost always included a de-identified subject ID, COVID-19 status, age in years and sex. The dataset comprised deeply sampled blood TCRbeta repertoires from subjects exposed to, actively infected with, or recovered from COVID-19. Samples were obtained from the ongoing ImmuneRACE study (first 160 participants) and from 1,200 or so subjects provided by 6 global collaborators. Summary of the overall study and its limitations: The amount of clinical and demographic metadata varied by source and participant and was provided uncurated.

In regard to this clone: The antigen it binds to is not known. No much larger clonotype is one base removed from it; base qualities were not supplied.

The immunoSEQ Assay, a bias-controlled multiplex PCR, was used to amplify TCRbeta CDR3 regions from genomic DNA. On the authors' methods: Within the assay, amplification of reference gene primers was used to estimate how many nucleated cells each sample contained. To quantify the absolute abundance of each unique TCRbeta CDR3 rearrangement, sequence reads were collapsed and filtered. For each sample, productive Simpson clonality was calculated by taking the square root of Simpson's diversity index across productive rearrangements. TCRdb took this table from immuneACCESS and kept in-frame rearrangements with V and J called. Such tables lack part of the clones; where checked against another copy, unresolved V genes explain under half of the gap, and the rest is unexplained. Clone size and V and J calls were adopted from that table, with D and trimming inferred from the DNA. Present in this sample are about 270,000 clones, 70% to 90% of which were seen just once. 2% to 2.5% of the sample goes to the ten largest clones.

The CDR3, cysteine through phenylalanine, is 12 amino acids long. The DNA shown is the 36-base CDR3, in frame from base 1. The V end loses 10 bases and the J end loses 5 bases, and a stretch of 11 bases separates them. From the germline V gene (reference sequence), CDR1 is LGHDT and CDR2 is YNNKEL. Whole blood was collected in K2EDTA tubes by collaborating institutions according to the institutions' own protocols. For TCRbeta analysis, collaborators shipped samples as frozen whole blood, isolated PBMCs, or DNA extracted from either of those sample types. The sample taken for sequencing was peripheral blood. The rearranged chain carries TRBV3-1 (or the pseudogene TRBV3-2) and TRBJ1-4; the D gene lacks a confident call. This TCR came from a woman in her forties or fifties with acute or convalescent COVID-19. In nucleotides, the sequence is TGTGCCACCGCGCGGGAAAATGAAAAACTGTTTTTT. This translates into CATARENEKLFF.